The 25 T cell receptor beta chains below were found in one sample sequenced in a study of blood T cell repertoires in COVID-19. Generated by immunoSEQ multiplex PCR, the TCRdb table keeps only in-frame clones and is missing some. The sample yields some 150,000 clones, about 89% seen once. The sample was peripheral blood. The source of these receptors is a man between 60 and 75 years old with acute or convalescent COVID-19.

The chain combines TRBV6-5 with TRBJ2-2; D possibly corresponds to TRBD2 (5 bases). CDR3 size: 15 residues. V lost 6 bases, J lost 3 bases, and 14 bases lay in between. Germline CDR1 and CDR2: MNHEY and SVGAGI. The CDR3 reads CASRVGDWDTGELFF. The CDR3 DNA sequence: TGTGCCAGCAGAGTCGGGGATTGGGACACCGGGGAGCTGTTTTTT.

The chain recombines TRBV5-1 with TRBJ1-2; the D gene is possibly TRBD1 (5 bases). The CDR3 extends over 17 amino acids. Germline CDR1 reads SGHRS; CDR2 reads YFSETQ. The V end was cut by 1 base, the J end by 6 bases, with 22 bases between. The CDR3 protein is CASSLKYPSRGYDGYTF. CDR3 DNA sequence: TGCGCCAGCAGCTTGAAGTATCCGTCCCGGGGGTATGATGGCTACACCTTC. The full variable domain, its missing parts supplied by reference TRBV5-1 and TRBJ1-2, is KAGVTQTPRYLIKTRGQQVTLSCSPISGHRSVSWYQQTPGQGLQFLFEYFSETQRNKGNFPGRFSGRQFSNSRSEMNVSTLELGDSALYLCASSLKYPSRGYDGYTFGSGTRLTVV.

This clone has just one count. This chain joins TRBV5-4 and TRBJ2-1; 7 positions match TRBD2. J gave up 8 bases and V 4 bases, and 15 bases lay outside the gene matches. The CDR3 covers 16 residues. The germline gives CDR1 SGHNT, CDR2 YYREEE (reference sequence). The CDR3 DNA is TGTGCCAGCAGCCCGGGGTCTGGCGGGGGTGGATATGAGCAGTTCTTC. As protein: CASSPGSGGGGYEQFF.

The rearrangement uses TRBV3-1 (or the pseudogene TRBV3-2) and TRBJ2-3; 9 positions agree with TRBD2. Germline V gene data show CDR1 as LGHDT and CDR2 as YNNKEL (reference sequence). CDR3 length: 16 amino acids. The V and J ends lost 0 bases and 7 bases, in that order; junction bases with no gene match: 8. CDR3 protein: CASSQDRAGGRYTQYF. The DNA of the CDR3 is TGTGCCAGCAGCCAAGATCGGGCGGGGGGGCGGTATACGCAGTATTTT.

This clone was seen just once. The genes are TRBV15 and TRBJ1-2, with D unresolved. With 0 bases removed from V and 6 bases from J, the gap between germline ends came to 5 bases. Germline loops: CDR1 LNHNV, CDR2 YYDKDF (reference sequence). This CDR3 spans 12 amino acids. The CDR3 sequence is CATSRDLDGYTF. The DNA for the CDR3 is TGTGCCACCAGCAGAGATTTAGATGGCTACACCTTC. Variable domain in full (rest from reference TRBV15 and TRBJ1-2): DAMVIQNPRYQVTQFGKPVTLSCSQTLNHNVMYWYQQKSSQAPKLLFHYYDKDFNNEADTPDNFQSRRPNTSFCFLDIRSPGLGDTAMYLCATSRDLDGYTFGSGTRLTVV.

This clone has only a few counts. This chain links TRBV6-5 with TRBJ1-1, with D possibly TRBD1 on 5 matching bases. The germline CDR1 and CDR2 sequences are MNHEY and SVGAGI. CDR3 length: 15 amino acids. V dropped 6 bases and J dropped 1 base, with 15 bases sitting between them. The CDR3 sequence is CASSLYRGRNTEAFF. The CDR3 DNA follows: TGTGCCAGCAGCCTATATAGGGGCAGGAACACTGAAGCTTTCTTT.

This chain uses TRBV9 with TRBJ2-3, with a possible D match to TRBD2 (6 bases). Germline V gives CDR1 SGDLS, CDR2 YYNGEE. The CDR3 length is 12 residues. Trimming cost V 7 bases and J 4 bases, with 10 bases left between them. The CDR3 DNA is TGTGCCAGCGGGGGGAATGCAGATACGCAGTATTTT. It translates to CASGGNADTQYF.

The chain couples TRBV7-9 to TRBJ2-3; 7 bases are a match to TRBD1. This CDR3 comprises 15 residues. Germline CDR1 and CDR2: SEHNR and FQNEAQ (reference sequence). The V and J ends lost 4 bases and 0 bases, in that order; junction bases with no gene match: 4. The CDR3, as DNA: TGTGCCAGCAGCTCGGACAGGACTAGCACAGATACGCAGTATTTT. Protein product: CASSSDRTSTDTQYF.

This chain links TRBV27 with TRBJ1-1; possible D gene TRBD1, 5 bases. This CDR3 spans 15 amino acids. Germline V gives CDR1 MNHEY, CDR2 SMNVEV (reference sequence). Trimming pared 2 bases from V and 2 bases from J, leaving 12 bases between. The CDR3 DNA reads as TGTGCCAGCAGTTTAGGCAGGGTCCAAAACACTGAAGCTTTCTTT. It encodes CASSLGRVQNTEAFF.

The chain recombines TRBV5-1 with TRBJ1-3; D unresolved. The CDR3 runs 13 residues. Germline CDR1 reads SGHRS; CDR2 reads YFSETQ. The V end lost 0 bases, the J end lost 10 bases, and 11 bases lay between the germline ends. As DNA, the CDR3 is TGCGCCAGCAGCTTGGGCGCCCATGAGACCATATATTTT. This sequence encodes CASSLGAHETIYF. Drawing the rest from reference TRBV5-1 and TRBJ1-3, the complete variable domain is KAGVTQTPRYLIKTRGQQVTLSCSPISGHRSVSWYQQTPGQGLQFLFEYFSETQRNKGNFPGRFSGRQFSNSRSEMNVSTLELGDSALYLCASSLGAHETIYFGEGSWLTVV.

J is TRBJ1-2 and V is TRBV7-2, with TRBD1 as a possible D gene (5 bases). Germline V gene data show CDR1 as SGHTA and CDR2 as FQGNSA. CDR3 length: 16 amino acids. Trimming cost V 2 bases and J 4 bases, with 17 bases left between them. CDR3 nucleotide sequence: TGTGCCAGCAGCTTATGGAAAGACAGTCCGAGCTATGGCTACACCTTC. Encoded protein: CASSLWKDSPSYGYTF.

Here the CDR3 reads CASSLAGGAEQYF. The CDR3 DNA sequence: TGTGCCAGCAGCTTAGCGGGGGGGGCCGAGCAGTACTTC. This chain joins TRBV7-8 and TRBJ2-7; the D gene is possibly TRBD2 (7 bases). Looked up from germline, CDR1 is SGHVS and CDR2 is FQNEAQ. V was shortened by 0 bases and J by 6 bases, with 9 bases between the two germline ends. The CDR3 runs 13 residues.

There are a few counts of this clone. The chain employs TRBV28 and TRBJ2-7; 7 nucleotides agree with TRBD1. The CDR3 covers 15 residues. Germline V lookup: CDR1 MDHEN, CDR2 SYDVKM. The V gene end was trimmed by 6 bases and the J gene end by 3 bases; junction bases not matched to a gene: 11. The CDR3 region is CASRVTGTAHYEQYF. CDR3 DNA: TGTGCCAGCAGGGTCACCGGGACAGCCCACTACGAGCAGTACTTC. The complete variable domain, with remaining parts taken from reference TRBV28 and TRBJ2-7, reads DVKVTQSSRYLVKRTGEKVFLECVQDMDHENMFWYRQDPGLGLRLIYFSYDVKMKEKGDIPEGYSVSREKKERFSLILESASTNQTSMYLCASRVTGTAHYEQYFGPGTRLTVT.

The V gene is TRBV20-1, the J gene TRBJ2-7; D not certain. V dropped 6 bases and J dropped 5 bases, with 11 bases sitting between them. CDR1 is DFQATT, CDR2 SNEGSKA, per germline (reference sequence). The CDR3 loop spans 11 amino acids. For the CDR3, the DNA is TGCAGTGCCAGGATTGGAAACGAGCAGTACTTC. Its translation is CSARIGNEQYF.

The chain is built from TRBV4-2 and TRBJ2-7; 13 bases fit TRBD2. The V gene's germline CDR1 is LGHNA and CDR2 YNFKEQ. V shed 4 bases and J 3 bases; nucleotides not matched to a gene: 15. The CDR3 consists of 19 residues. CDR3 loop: CASSRRLAGGLRENYEQYF. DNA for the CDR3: TGTGCCAGCAGCCGCCGACTAGCGGGGGGACTGAGAGAAAACTACGAGCAGTACTTC.

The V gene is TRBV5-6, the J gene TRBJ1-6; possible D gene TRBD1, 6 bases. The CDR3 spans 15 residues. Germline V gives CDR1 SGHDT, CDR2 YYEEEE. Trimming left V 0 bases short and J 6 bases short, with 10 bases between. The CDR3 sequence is CASSLVSGANSPLHF. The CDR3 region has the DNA TGTGCCAGCAGCTTGGTTTCAGGGGCTAATTCACCCCTCCACTTT.

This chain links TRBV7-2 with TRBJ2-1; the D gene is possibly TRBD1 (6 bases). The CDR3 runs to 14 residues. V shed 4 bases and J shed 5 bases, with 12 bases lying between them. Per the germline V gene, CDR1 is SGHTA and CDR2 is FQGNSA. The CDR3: CASSSRRQDNEQFF. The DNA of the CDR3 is TGTGCCAGCAGCTCCAGGCGACAGGACAATGAGCAGTTCTTC.

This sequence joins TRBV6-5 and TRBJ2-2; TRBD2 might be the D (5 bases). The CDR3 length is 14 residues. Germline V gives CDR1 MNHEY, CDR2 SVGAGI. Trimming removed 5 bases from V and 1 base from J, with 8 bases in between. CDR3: CASSTEVNTGELFF. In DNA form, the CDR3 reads TGTGCCAGCAGTACGGAGGTGAACACCGGGGAGCTGTTTTTT.

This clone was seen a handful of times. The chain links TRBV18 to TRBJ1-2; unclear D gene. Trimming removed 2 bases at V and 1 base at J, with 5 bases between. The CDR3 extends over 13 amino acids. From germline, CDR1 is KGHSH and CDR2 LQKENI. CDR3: CASSPLRNYGYTF. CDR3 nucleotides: TGTGCCAGCTCACCATTGCGTAACTATGGCTACACCTTC.

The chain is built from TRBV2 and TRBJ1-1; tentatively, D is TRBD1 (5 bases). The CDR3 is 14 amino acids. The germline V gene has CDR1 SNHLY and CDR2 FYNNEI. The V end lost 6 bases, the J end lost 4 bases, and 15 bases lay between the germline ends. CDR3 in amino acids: CASSPGGKRTEAFF. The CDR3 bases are TGTGCCAGCAGCCCCGGGGGGAAACGCACTGAAGCTTTCTTT. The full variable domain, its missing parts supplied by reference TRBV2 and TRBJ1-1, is EPEVTQTPSHQVTQMGQEVILRCVPISNHLYFYWYRQILGQKVEFLVSFYNNEISEKSEIFDDQFSVERPDGSNFTLKIRSTKLEDSAMYFCASSPGGKRTEAFFGQGTRLTVV.

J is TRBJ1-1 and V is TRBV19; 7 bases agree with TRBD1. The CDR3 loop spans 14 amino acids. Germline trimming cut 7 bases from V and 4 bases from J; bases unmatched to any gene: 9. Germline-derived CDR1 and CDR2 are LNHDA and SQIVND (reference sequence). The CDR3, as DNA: TGTGCCAGTAATAACGACAGGGTCGGCACTGAAGCTTTCTTT. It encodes CASNNDRVGTEAFF.

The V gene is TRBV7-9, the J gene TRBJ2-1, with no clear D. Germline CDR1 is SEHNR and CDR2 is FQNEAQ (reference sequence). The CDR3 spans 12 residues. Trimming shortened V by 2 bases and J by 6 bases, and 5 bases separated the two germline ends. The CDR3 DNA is TGTGCCAGCAGCTTATCGTCCAATGAGCAGTTCTTC. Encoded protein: CASSLSSNEQFF.

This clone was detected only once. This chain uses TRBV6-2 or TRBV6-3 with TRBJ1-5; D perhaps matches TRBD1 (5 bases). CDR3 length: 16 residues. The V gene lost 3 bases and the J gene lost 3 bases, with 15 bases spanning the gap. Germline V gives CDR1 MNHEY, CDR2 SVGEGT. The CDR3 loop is CASSYTAGGDNQPQHF. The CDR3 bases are TGTGCCAGCAGTTATACCGCAGGAGGGGACAATCAGCCCCAGCATTTT.

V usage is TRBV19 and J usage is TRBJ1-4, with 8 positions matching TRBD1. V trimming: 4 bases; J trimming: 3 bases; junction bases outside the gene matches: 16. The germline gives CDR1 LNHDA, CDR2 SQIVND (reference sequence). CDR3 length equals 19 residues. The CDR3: CASSSRQGWSAGANEKLFF. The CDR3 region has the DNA TGTGCCAGTAGTAGCCGACAGGGGTGGTCTGCCGGGGCTAATGAAAAACTGTTTTTT.

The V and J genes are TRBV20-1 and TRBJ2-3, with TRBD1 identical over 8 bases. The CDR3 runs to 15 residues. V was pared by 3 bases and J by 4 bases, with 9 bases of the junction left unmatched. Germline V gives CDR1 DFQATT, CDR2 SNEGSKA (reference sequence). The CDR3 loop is CSASHSQGAADTQYF. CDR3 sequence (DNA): TGCAGTGCTAGTCATAGCCAGGGGGCGGCAGATACGCAGTATTTT.